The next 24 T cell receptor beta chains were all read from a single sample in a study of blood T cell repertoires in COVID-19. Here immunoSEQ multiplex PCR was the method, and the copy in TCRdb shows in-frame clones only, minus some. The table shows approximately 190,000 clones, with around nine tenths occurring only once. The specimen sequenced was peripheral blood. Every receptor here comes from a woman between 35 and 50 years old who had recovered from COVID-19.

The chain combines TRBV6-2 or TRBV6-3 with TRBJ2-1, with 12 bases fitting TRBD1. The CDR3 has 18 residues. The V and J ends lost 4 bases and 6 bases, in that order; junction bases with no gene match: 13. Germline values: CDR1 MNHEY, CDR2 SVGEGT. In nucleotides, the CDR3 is TGTGCCAGCAGTTCCGAACCGGGACAGGGGGCGCGGGTCAATGAGCAGTTCTTC. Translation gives CASSSEPGQGARVNEQFF.

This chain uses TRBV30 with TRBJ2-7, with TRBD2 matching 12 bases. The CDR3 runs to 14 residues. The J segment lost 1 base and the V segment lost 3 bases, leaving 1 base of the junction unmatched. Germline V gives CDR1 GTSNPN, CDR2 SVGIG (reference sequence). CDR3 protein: CAWSLAGGSYEQYF. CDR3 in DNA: TGTGCCTGGAGCCTAGCGGGAGGGTCCTACGAGCAGTACTTC.

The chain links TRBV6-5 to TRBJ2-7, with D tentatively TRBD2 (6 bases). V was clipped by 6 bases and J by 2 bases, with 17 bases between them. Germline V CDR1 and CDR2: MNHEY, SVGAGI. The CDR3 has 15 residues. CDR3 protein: CASSLSGTNPYEQYF. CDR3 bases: TGTGCCAGCAGCCTTAGCGGCACGAACCCCTACGAGCAGTACTTC.

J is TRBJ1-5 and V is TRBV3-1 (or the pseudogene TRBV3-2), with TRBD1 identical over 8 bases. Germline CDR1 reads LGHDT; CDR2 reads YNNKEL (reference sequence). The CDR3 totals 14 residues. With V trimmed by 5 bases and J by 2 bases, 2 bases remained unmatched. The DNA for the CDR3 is TGTGCCAGCAGCACGACAGGGGGCAATCAGCCCCAGCATTTT. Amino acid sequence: CASSTTGGNQPQHF.

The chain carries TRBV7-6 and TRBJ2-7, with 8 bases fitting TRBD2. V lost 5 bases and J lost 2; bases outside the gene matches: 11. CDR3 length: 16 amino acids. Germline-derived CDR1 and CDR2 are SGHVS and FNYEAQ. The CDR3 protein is CASSQGSAGVPYEQYF. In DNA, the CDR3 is TGTGCCAGCAGCCAAGGGTCAGCGGGAGTCCCCTACGAGCAGTACTTC.

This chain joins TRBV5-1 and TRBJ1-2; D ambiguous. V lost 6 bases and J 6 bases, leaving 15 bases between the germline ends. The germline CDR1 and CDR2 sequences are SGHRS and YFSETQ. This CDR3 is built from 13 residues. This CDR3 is CASNARTEDGYTF. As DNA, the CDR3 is TGCGCCAGCAATGCCCGGACGGAGGATGGCTACACCTTC.

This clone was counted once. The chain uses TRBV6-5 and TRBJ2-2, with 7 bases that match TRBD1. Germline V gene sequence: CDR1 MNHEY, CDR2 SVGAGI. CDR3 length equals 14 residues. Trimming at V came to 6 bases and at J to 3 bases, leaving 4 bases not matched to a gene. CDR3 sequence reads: CASSDRDDTGELFF. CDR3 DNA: TGTGCCAGCAGCGACAGGGATGACACCGGGGAGCTGTTTTTT.

The CDR3, as DNA: TGTGCCAGTAGTCAGGGACAGCTGGGACCCTACGAGCAGTACTTC. Protein: CASSQGQLGPYEQYF. The chain joins TRBV19 to TRBJ2-7; TRBD1 matches at 7 bases. The length of the CDR3 is 15 residues. J lost 2 bases, V lost 5 bases, and 9 bases had no gene match. Germline CDR1 and CDR2: LNHDA and SQIVND (reference sequence).

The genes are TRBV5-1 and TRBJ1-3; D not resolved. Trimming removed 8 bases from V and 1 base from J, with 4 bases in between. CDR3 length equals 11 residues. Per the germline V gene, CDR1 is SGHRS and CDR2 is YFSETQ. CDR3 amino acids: CASSSGNTIYF. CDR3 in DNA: TGCGCCAGTTCATCTGGAAACACCATATATTTT.

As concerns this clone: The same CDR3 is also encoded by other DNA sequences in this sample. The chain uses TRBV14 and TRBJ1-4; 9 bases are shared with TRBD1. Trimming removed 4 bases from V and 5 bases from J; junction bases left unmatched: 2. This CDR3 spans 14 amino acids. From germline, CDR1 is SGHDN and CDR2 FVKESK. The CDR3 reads CASSPGTGNEKLFF. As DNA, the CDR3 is TGTGCCAGCAGCCCGGGGACAGGGAATGAAAAACTGTTTTTT.

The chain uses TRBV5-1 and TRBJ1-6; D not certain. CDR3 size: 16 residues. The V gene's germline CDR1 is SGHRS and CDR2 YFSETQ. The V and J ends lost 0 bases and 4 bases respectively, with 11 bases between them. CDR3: CASSLAVQSYNSPLHF. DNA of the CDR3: TGCGCCAGCAGCTTGGCCGTTCAGTCTTATAATTCACCCCTCCACTTT.

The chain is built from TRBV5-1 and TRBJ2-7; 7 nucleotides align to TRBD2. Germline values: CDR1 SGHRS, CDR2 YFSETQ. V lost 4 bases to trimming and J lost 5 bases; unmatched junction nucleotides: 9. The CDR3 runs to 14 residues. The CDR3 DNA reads TGCGCCAGCAGCCCCGCGGGGGTAGGCCACGAGCAGTACTTC. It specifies CASSPAGVGHEQYF.

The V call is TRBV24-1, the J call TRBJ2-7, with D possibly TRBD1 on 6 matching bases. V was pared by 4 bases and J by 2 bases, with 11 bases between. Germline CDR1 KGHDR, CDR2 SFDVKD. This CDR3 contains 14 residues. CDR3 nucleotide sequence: TGTGCCACCAGTGAAACGGACAGAACCTACGAGCAGTACTTC. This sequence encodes CATSETDRTYEQYF.

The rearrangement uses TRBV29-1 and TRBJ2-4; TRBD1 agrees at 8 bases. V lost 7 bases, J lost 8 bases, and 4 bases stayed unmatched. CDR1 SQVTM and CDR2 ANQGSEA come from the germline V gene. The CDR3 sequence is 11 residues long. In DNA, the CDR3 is TGCAGCGCAGTGACAGGGGACATTCAGTACTTC. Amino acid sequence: CSAVTGDIQYF. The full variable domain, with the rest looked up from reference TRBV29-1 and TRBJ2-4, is SAVISQKPSRDICQRGTSLTIQCQVDSQVTMMFWYRQQPGQSLTLIATANQGSEATYESGFVIDKFPISRPNLTFSTLTVSNMSPEDSSIYLCSAVTGDIQYFGAGTRLSVL.

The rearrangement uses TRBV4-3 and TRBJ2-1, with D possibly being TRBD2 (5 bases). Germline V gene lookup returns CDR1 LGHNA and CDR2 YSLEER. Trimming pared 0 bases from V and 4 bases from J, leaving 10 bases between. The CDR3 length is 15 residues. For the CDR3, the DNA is TGCGCCAGCAGCCAAGATTGGGAGCTATACAATGAGCAGTTCTTC. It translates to CASSQDWELYNEQFF.

The chain's CDR3 is CSVVLLWGYGTDTQYF. Here the CDR3 DNA reads TGCAGCGTTGTTCTCTTGTGGGGCTATGGGACAGATACGCAGTATTTT. The rearrangement links TRBV29-1 to TRBJ2-3, with a weak D call TRBD1 (5 bases). This CDR3 region has 16 residues. Between the trimmed V and J ends, which lost 4 bases and 3 bases, there was a span of 20 bases. In germline, CDR1 is SQVTM, CDR2 ANQGSEA.

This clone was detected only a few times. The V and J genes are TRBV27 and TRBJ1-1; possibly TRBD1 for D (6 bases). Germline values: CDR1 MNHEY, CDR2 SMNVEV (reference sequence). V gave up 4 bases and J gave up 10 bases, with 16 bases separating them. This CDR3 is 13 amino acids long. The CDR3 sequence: CASSSYREGGAFF. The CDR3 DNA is TGTGCCAGCAGTTCCTACAGGGAGGGGGGAGCTTTCTTT.

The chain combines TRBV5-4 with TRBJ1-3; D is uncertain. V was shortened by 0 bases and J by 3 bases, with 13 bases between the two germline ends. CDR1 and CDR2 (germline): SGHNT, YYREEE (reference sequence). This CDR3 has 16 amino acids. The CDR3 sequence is CASSLASASVGNTIYF. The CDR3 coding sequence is TGTGCCAGCAGCTTGGCATCCGCCAGTGTTGGAAACACCATATATTTT.

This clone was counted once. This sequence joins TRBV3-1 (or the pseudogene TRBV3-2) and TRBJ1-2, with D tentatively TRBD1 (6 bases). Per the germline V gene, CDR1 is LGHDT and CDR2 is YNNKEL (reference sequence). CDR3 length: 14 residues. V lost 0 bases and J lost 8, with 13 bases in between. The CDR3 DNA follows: TGTGCCAGCAGCCAAGAATCTAAGGGGGACGGCTACACCTTC. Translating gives CASSQESKGDGYTF.

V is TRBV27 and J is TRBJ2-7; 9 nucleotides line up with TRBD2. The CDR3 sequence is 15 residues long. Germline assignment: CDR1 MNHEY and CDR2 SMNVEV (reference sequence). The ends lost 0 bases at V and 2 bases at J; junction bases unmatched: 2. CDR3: CASSLSAGGTYEQYF. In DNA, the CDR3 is TGTGCCAGCAGTTTATCAGCGGGAGGAACCTACGAGCAGTACTTC.

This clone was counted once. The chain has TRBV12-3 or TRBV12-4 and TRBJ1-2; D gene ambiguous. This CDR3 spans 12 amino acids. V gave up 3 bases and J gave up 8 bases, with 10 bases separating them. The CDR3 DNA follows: TGTGCCAGCAGTTTTTTGCGAAAGGGCTACACCTTC. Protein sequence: CASSFLRKGYTF.

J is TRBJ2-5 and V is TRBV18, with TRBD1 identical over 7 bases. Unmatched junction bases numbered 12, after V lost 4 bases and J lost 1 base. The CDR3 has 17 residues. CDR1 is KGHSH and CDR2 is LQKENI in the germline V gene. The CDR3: CASSRATGSVVQETQYF. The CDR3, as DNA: TGTGCCAGCTCACGGGCGACAGGGAGTGTGGTCCAAGAGACCCAGTACTTC.

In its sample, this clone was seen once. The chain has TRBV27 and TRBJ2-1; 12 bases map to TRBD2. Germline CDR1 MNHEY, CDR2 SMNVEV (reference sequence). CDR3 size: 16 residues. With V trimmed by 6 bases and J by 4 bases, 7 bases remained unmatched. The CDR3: CASRRPGLAGYNEQFF. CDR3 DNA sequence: TGTGCCAGCAGGAGACCGGGACTAGCGGGTTACAATGAGCAGTTCTTC.

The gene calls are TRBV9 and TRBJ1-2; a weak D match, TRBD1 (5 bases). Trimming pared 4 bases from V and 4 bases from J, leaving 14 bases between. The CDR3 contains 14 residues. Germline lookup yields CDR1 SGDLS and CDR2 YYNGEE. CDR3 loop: CASSSGSSLYGYTF. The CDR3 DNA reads TGTGCCAGCAGCTCAGGGTCTTCCCTCTATGGCTACACCTTC.